This TCR beta chain was observed in a study of blood T cell repertoires in COVID-19. Across the study: Spain, Italy and the United States supplied samples that represented acute and convalescent COVID-19. Sources were T cells, B-cell-depleted T cells, or PBMCs; the material itself was cDNA or gDNA.

Under the authors' procedure: Quantification of nucleated cells was approximated via reference gene primer amplification. Generated by immunoSEQ multiplex PCR, the TCRdb table keeps only in-frame clones and is missing some. V and J calls and clone size are those listed in that table; D and trimming were worked out from the DNA. The sample consists of roughly 62,000 clones, about 80% of them appearing once. This clone showed up just a few times. Germline values: CDR1 SEHNR, CDR2 FQNEAQ (reference sequence). V was trimmed by 1 base and J by 4 bases, leaving 13 bases between them. The CDR3 totals 15 residues.

The material sequenced was peripheral blood. The chain recombines TRBV7-9 with TRBJ1-2; D gene ambiguous. The receptor comes from a man aged 55 to 70 with acute or convalescent COVID-19. In DNA form, the CDR3 reads TGTGCCAGCAGCTTAGGGGCAGGACTAAGCTATGGCTACACCTTC. Translated, it gives CASSLGAGLSYGYTF.